This is a list of T cell receptor beta chains from one sample in a study of shared clonotypes between healthy human individuals. Sequenced by immunoSEQ multiplex PCR; TCRdb stores in-frame clones only, minus some. The sample includes about 2.2 million clones, 80% to 95% of them seen just once. The material sequenced was naive CD8+ T cells from PBMCs. The origin of the receptors is a man younger than 30 in good health. Some clones in this sample may be carry-over from other donors' samples. The CDR3 runs from the conserved cysteine through the conserved F or W. The D gene is left open where the match is weak.

TRBD2	TRBJ2-4	TRBV28	CASSPGLEEIAKNIQYF
TRBD1	TRBJ2-7	TRBV29-1	CSHTTGAADEQYF
-	TRBJ2-6	TRBV9	CASEGRTTDYHLGGANVLTF
TRBD1	TRBJ1-4	TRBV7-8	CASSATGGEKLFF
-	TRBJ2-1	TRBV29-1	CSAYGRGESYNEQFF
-	TRBJ1-2	TRBV2	CASIRGGYTF
-	TRBJ2-3	TRBV9	CASSHIPERATDTQYF
-	TRBJ2-2	TRBV15	CATSRAVGGELFF
-	TRBJ2-1	TRBV9	CASSGLVGLNEQFF
TRBD2	TRBJ2-1	TRBV30	CAWLGLAGDSSYNEQFF
TRBD2	TRBJ2-2	TRBV6-5	CASKIAGAGTGELFF
-	TRBJ1-1	TRBV28	CASSSGAQAEAFF
-	TRBJ2-7	TRBV4-3	CASSQDQGLSYEQYF
TRBD1	TRBJ2-5	TRBV15	CATSRGNRGQETQYF
-	TRBJ1-5	TRBV5-5	CASSLFGKIGGNQPQHF
-	TRBJ2-7	TRBV13	CASSLAGTFPPEQYF
-	TRBJ2-2	TRBV7-8	CASSLAPGPSPNTGELFF
TRBD1	TRBJ2-7	TRBV27	CASRITGTGLYEQYF
-	TRBJ2-3	TRBV27	CASSFVLGRGADTQYF
-	TRBJ1-2	TRBV5-1	CASSLAGLSRGPNYGYTF
-	TRBJ2-7	TRBV29-1	CSVGGDYEQYF
TRBD1	TRBJ1-5	TRBV7-3	CASSLMWTGRVLGRNQPQHF
-	TRBJ2-4	TRBV4-1	CASSPLRGELAKNIQYF
-	TRBJ2-5	TRBV28	CASSFPWEETQYF
TRBD2	TRBJ2-4	TRBV27	CASSKREERNIQYF
-	TRBJ1-2	TRBV27	CASSLSGGGYGYTF
-	TRBJ2-3	TRBV27	CASSFGTTPSDTQYF
TRBD1	TRBJ2-7	TRBV28	CASSLEVGTGAHEQYF
TRBD2	TRBJ2-1	TRBV19	CASSIGLAGAPLQFF
-	TRBJ2-1	TRBV11-2	CASSLSNSHNEQFF
TRBD2	TRBJ2-3	TRBV6-4	CASSTTSGLGTDTQYF
-	TRBJ1-5	TRBV9	CASSDLGSNQPQHF
-	TRBJ1-1	TRBV11-3	CASSLPGGEAFF
-	TRBJ1-2	TRBV7-9	CASSPPSADYYGYTF
-	TRBJ2-6	TRBV7-9	CASSSTWTLTEPGANVLTF
-	TRBJ2-2	TRBV6-5	CASSPNRNSGELFF
-	TRBJ1-1	TRBV5-5	CASSLSDVEAFF
-	TRBJ2-2	TRBV28	CASSFTLRAGRTGELFF
-	TRBJ2-1	TRBV11-2	CASSPALGGFNEQFF
TRBD1	TRBJ2-3	TRBV2	CACLPGQETDTQYF
-	TRBJ1-1	TRBV19	CASSPEEGMNTEAFF
-	TRBJ1-2	TRBV28	CASAGGNYGYTF
TRBD1	TRBJ2-1	TRBV2	CASLDRGRLDEQFF
-	TRBJ2-7	TRBV28	CASSLGSAYEQYF
-	TRBJ1-5	TRBV28	CASKPQNQPQHF